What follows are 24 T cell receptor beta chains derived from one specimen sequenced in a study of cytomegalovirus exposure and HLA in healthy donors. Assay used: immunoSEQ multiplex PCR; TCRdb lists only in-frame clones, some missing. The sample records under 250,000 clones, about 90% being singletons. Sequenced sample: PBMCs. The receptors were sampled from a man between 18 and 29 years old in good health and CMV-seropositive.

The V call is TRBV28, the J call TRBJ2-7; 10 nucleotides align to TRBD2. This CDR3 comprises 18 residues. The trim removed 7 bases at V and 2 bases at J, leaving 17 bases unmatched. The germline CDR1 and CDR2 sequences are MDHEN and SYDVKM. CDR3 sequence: CASTSFSSGLAGAYEQYF. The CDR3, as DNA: TGTGCCAGCACCTCCTTCTCCTCCGGGCTAGCGGGAGCCTACGAGCAGTACTTC.

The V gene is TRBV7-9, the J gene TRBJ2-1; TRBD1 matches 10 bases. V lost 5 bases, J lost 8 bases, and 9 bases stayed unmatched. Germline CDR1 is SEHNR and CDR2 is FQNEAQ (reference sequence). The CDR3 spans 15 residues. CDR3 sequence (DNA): TGTGCCAGCAGCGGCCGGGACAGGGGTCGGGATGAGCAGTTCTTC. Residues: CASSGRDRGRDEQFF. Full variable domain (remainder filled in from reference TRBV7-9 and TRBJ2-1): DTGVSQNPRHKITKRGQNVTFRCDPISEHNRLYWYRQTLGQGPEFLTYFQNEAQLEKSRLLSDRFSAERPKGSFSTLEIQRTEQGDSAMYLCASSGRDRGRDEQFFGPGTRLTVL.

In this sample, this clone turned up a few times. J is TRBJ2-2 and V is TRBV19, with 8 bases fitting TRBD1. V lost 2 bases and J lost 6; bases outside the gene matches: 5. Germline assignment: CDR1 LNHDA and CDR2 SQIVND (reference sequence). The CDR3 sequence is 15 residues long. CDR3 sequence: CASSIPDRESGELFF. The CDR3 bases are TGTGCCAGTAGTATACCGGACAGGGAGTCCGGGGAGCTGTTTTTT.

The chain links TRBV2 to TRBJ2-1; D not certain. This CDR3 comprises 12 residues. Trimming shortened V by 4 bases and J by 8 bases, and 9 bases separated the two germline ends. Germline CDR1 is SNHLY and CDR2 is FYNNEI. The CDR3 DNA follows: TGTGCCAGCAGTGCCACAAAAGATGAGCAGTTCTTC. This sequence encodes CASSATKDEQFF. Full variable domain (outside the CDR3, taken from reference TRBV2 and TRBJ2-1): EPEVTQTPSHQVTQMGQEVILRCVPISNHLYFYWYRQILGQKVEFLVSFYNNEISEKSEIFDDQFSVERPDGSNFTLKIRSTKLEDSAMYFCASSATKDEQFFGPGTRLTVL.

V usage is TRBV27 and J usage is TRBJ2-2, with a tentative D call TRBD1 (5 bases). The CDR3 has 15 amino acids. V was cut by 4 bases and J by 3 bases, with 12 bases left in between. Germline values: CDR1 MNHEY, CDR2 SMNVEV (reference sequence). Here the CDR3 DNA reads TGTGCCAGCAGTTCGCATCAGGGTTACACCGGGGAGCTGTTTTTT. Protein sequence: CASSSHQGYTGELFF.

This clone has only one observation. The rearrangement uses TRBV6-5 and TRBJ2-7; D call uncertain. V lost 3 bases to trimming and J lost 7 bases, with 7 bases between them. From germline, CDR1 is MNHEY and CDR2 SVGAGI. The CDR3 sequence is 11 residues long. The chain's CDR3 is CASSYGEEQYF. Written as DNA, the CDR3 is TGTGCCAGCAGTTATGGGGAAGAGCAGTACTTC.

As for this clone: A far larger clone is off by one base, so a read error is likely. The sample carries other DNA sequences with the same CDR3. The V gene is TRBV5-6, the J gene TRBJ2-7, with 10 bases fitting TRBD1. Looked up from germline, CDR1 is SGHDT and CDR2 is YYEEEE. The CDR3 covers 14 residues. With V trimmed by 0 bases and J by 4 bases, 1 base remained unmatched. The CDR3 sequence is CASSLGQGAYEQYF. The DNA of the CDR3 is TGTGCCAGCAGCTTGGGACAGGGGGCTTACGAGCAGTACTTC. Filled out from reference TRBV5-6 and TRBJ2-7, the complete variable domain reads DAGVTQSPTHLIKTRGQQVTLRCSPKSGHDTVSWYQQALGQGPQFIFQYYEEEERQRGNFPDRFSGHQFPNYSSELNVNALLLGDSALYLCASSLGQGAYEQYFGPGTRLTVT.

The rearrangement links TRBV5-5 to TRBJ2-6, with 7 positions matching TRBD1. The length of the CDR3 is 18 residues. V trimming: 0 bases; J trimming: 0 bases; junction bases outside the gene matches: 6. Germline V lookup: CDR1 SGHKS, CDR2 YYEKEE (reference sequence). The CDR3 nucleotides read TGTGCCAGCAGCTTGGTCGGGACAGAGCCCTCTGGGGCCAACGTCCTGACTTTC. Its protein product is CASSLVGTEPSGANVLTF.

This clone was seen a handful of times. CDR3 amino acids: CSAYGYTF. The CDR3 DNA sequence: TGCAGTGCATATGGCTACACCTTC. This chain uses TRBV29-1 with TRBJ1-2; D remains ambiguous. Germline V CDR1 and CDR2: SQVTM, ANQGSEA. The CDR3 consists of 8 residues. The full variable domain, rest sourced from reference TRBV29-1 and TRBJ1-2, is SAVISQKPSRDICQRGTSLTIQCQVDSQVTMMFWYRQQPGQSLTLIATANQGSEATYESGFVIDKFPISRPNLTFSTLTVSNMSPEDSSIYLCSAYGYTFGSGTRLTVV.

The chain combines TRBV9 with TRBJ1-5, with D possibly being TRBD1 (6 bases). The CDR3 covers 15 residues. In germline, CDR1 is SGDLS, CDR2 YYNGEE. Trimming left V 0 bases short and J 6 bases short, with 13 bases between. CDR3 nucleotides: TGTGCCAGCAGCGTAGGTGGTGGGGGGGCTCAGCCCCAGCATTTT. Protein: CASSVGGGGAQPQHF.

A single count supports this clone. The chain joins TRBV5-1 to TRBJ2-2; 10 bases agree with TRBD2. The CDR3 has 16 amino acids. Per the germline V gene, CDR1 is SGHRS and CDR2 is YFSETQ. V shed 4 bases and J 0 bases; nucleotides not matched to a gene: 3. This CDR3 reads CASSLTSGANTGELFF. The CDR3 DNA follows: TGCGCCAGCAGCCTAACTAGCGGGGCGAACACCGGGGAGCTGTTTTTT.

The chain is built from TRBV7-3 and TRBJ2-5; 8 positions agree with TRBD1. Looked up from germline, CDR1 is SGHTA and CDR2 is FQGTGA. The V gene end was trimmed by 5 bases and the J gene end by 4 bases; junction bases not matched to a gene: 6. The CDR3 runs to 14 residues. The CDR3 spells CASSPGQGVETQYF. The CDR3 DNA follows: TGTGCCAGCAGCCCAGGACAGGGAGTAGAGACCCAGTACTTC.

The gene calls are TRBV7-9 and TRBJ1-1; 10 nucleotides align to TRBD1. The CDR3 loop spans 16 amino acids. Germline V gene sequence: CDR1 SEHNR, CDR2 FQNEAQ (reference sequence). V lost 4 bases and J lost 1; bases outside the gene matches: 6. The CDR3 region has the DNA TGTGCCAGCAGCTATTGGACAGGGGGGGAGAACACTGAAGCTTTCTTT. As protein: CASSYWTGGENTEAFF.

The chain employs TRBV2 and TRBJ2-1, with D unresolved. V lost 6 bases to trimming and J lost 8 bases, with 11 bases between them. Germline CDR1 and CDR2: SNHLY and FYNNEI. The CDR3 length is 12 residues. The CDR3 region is CASSLRVDEQFF. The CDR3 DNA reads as TGTGCCAGCAGCTTAAGGGTAGATGAGCAGTTCTTC. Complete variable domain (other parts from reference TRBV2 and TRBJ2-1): EPEVTQTPSHQVTQMGQEVILRCVPISNHLYFYWYRQILGQKVEFLVSFYNNEISEKSEIFDDQFSVERPDGSNFTLKIRSTKLEDSAMYFCASSLRVDEQFFGPGTRLTVL.

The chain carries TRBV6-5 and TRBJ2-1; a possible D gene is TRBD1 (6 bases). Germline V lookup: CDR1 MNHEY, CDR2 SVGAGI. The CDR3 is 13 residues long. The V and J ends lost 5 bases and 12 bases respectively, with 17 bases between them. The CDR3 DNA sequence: TGTGCCAGCAGTCCCCCCGGACAGAGCGGGCAGTTCTTC. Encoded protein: CASSPPGQSGQFF.

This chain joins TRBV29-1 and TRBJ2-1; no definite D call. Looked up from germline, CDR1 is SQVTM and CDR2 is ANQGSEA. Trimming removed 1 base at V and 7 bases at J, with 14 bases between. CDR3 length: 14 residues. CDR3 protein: CSVEGVPLDNEQFF. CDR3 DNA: TGCAGCGTTGAAGGGGTGCCACTTGATAATGAGCAGTTCTTC.

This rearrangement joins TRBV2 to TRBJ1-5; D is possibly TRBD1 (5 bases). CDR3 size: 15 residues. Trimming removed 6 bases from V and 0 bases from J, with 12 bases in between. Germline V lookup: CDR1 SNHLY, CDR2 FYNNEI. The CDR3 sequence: CASSGTLGSNQPQHF. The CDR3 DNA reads TGTGCCAGCAGCGGGACCCTAGGTAGCAATCAGCCCCAGCATTTT. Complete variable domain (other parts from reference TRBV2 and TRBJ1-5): EPEVTQTPSHQVTQMGQEVILRCVPISNHLYFYWYRQILGQKVEFLVSFYNNEISEKSEIFDDQFSVERPDGSNFTLKIRSTKLEDSAMYFCASSGTLGSNQPQHFGDGTRLSIL.

The CDR3 DNA sequence: TGTGCCACCAGCTCGGGGGTACAGGGCTACGAGCAGTACTTC. This encodes CATSSGVQGYEQYF. The V gene is TRBV15, the J gene TRBJ2-7, with D perhaps assigned TRBD1 or TRBD2 (6 bases each). With 5 bases removed from V and 3 bases from J, the gap between germline ends came to 14 bases. The germline V gene encodes CDR1 LNHNV and CDR2 YYDKDF (reference sequence). The CDR3 sequence is 14 residues long.

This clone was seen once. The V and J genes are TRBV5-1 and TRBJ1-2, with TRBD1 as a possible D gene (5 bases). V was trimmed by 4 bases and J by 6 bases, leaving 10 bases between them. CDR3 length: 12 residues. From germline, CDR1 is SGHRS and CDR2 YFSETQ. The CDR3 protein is CASSEGADGYTF. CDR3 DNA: TGCGCCAGCAGCGAAGGGGCGGATGGCTACACCTTC.

CDR3 amino acids: CASSKTGEETQYF. CDR3 nucleotide sequence: TGTGCCAGCAGTAAGACAGGCGAAGAGACCCAGTACTTC. The J gene is TRBJ2-5, the V gene TRBV2; D may be TRBD1 (6 bases). With 5 bases removed from V and 3 bases from J, the gap between germline ends came to 10 bases. The CDR3 spans 13 residues. The germline CDR1 and CDR2 sequences are SNHLY and FYNNEI.

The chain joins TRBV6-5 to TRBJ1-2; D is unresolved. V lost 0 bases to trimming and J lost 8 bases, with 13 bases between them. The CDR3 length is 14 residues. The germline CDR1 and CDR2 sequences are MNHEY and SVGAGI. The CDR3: CASSYSAYLGGYTF. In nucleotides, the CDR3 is TGTGCCAGCAGTTACTCAGCGTATCTCGGCGGCTACACCTTC.

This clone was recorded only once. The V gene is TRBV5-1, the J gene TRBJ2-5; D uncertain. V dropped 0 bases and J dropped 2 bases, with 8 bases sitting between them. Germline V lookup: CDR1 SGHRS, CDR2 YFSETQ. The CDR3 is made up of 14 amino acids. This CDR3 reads CASSLAPLQETQYF. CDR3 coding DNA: TGCGCCAGCAGCTTGGCACCATTACAAGAGACCCAGTACTTC.

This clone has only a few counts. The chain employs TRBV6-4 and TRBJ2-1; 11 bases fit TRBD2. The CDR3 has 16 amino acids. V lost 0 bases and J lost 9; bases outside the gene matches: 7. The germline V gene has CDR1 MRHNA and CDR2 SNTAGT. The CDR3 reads CASSDSSLAGGTEQFF. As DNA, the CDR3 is TGTGCCAGCAGTGACTCCTCCCTAGCGGGAGGTACTGAGCAGTTCTTC.

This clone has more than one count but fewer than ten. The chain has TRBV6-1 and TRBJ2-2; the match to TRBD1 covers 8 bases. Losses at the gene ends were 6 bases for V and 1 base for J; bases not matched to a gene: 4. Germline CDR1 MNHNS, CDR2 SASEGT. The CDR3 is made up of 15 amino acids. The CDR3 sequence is CASRVGQENTGELFF. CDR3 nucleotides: TGTGCCAGCAGAGTGGGACAGGAGAACACCGGGGAGCTGTTTTTT.